One sample yielded the 3 T cell receptor beta chains listed below, sequenced in a study of T cells after yellow fever vaccination. TCRdb passed the 5' RACE reads through MiXCR, listing each CDR3 protein once. This table has 40,000 to 50,000 distinct CDR3 sequences, 5% to 8% appearing once. The sequenced sample was PBMCs, either bulk or a sorted T-cell subset (CD4+, CD8+, memory, or dextramer-sorted; not recorded which), obtained 45 days after the yellow fever booster vaccination. The receptor source for this set is a man aged 30 to 45 who received the YFV17D yellow fever vaccine.

On this clonotype itself: A much larger clone lies a single base off, so this may be a read error. V usage is TRBV10-1 and J usage is TRBJ2-3, with D perhaps matching TRBD1 or TRBD2 (5 bases each). The CDR3 runs 12 residues. Trimming took 7 bases from V and 3 from J, leaving 8 bases between them. Germline V gene lookup returns CDR1 WNHNN and CDR2 SYGVQD (reference sequence). CDR3 sequence (DNA): TGCGCCAGCATCGGGACGACAGATACGCAGTATTTT. Translated, it gives CASIGTTDTQYF.

The table lists this clonotype with many counts. One junction end disagrees with the germline gene, perhaps due to a read error. V usage is TRBV20-1 and J usage is TRBJ2-1; 11 positions match TRBD2. This CDR3 contains 12 residues. Germline CDR1 reads DFQATT; CDR2 reads SNEGSKA (reference sequence). Here the CDR3 reads CSTSGSLSEQFF. The CDR3 DNA reads TGCAGTACTAGCGGGAGCTTAAGTGAGCAGTTCTTC.

In this sample, this clonotype turned up a few times. The J gene is TRBJ1-1, the V gene TRBV19; 9 nucleotides line up with TRBD1. Germline V gene data show CDR1 as LNHDA and CDR2 as SQIVND (reference sequence). CDR3 size: 17 residues. V shed 7 bases and J 4 bases; nucleotides not matched to a gene: 16. CDR3 residues: CASTSKGTGTLRTEAFF. CDR3 coding DNA: TGTGCCAGTACCTCCAAGGGGACAGGGACCCTGCGCACTGAAGCTTTCTTT.